These T cell receptor beta chains were read from a single sample in a study of spatial heterogeneity in lung cancer. From the 5' RACE reads, TCRdb called clonotypes with MiXCR, one entry per CDR3 protein. The data hold more than 15,000 distinct CDR3 sequences, with 6% to 7% observed a single time. The material sequenced was lung tumor tissue, taken at surgery. The receptors derive from a male donor with early-stage non-small cell lung cancer. Each CDR3 is given with its conserved first and last residue. D genes are given only for firm matches. Clone size is shown for a subset of rows, as once, few, many or a class of expanded clone.

>TRBD1|TRBV7-2|TRBJ1-5|many
TGTGCCAGCAGCTCCCAACAGGGGGATCAGCCCCAGCATTTT
CASSSQQGDQPQHF
>TRBD1|TRBV5-5|TRBJ2-3|many
TGTGCCAGCAGCGGGACAGGGGTAGATACGCAGTATTTT
CASSGTGVDTQYF
>-|TRBV5-1|TRBJ2-6|many
TGCGCCAGCAGTACGTCAGGGAGCTCTGGGGCCAACGTCCTGACTTTC
CASSTSGSSGANVLTF
>-|TRBV4-2|TRBJ2-5|medium-sized
TGTGCCAGCAGCCCCCGTAGGGGGGAGACCCAGTACTTC
CASSPRRGETQYF
>-|TRBV7-8|TRBJ2-2|many
TGTGCCAGCAGCTTAGGGGGGGATACCGGGGAGCTGTTTTTT
CASSLGGDTGELFF
>-|TRBV11-2|TRBJ2-4|many
TGTGCCAGCAGCTTAGGAGGGACCGAAAGACTAGCCAAAAACATTCAGTACTTC
CASSLGGTERLAKNIQYF
>-|TRBV7-2|TRBJ2-3|medium-sized
TGTGCCAGCAGCTTGACGGGTAGGCGAGATACGCAGTATTTT
CASSLTGRRDTQYF
>TRBD2|TRBV6-5|TRBJ2-1|few
TGTGCCAGCAGTGGGGGGACTAGCGGATTGTACAATGAGCAGTTCTTC
CASSGGTSGLYNEQFF
>-|TRBV15|TRBJ2-3|many
TGTGCCACCAGCAGAGATCTCCTGGGGGGGCCGCTGACAGATACGCAGTATTTT
CATSRDLLGGPLTDTQYF
>TRBD2|TRBV7-8|TRBJ2-7|few
TGTGCCAGCAGCTTTTCGGGAGGAGGAGAGCAGTACTTC
CASSFSGGGEQYF
>-|TRBV11-2|TRBJ2-2|-
TGTGCCAGCAACACCAAGCGCCTAGCGCCCGGGGAGCTGTTTTTT
CASNTKRLAPGELFF
>TRBD2|TRBV20-1|TRBJ2-3|many
TGCAGTGCTAGAGACCTAGCGGGGGGATACACAGATACGCAGTATTTT
CSARDLAGGYTDTQYF
>TRBD1|TRBV6-2/TRBV6-3|TRBJ1-6|medium-sized
TGTGCCAGCAATCCGGGACAGTATAATTCACCCCTCCACTTT
CASNPGQYNSPLHF
>TRBD1|TRBV29-1|TRBJ1-1|many
TGCAGCGTTCGACAGGGAGGTAGCTATACTGAAGCTTTCTTT
CSVRQGGSYTEAFF
>TRBD1|TRBV29-1|TRBJ1-2|medium-sized
TGCAGCGTCTCGGCCGGGACAGGGGATGGCTACACCTTC
CSVSAGTGDGYTF